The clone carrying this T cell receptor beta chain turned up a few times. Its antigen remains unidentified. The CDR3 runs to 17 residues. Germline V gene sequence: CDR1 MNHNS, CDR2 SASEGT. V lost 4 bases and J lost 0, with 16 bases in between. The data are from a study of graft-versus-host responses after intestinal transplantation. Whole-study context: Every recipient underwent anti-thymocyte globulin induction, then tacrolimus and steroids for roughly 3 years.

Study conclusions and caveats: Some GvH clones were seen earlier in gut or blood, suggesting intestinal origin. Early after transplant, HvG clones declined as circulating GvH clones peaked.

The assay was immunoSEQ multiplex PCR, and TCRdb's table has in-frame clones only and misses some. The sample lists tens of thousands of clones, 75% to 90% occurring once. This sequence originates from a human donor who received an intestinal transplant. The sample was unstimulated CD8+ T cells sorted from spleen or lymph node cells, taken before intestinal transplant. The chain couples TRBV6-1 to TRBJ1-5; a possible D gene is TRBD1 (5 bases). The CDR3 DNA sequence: TGTGCCAGCAGTGCAGACACGGGGGGGATTAGCAATCAGCCCCAGCATTTT. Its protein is CASSADTGGISNQPQHF.